The TCR beta chain under discussion was sequenced for a study of blood T cell repertoires in COVID-19. About the research overall: PBMCs, B-cell-depleted T cells, or T cells provided the cDNA or gDNA that made up the material.

Sequencing used immunoSEQ multiplex PCR; TCRdb keeps in-frame clones, though not all of them. The repertoire has about 51,000 clones, 85% to 90% of them found once; the top ten carry 4% to 5%. Germline V gene lookup returns CDR1 LNHDA and CDR2 SQIVND (reference sequence). Trimming pared 5 bases from V and 5 bases from J, leaving 13 bases between. CDR3 length equals 13 residues. The sequenced sample was peripheral blood. This sequence joins TRBV19 and TRBJ2-7, with no clear D. This TCR was recovered from a man older than 75 with active COVID-19. The CDR3 region is CASSGDQADEQYF. The DNA of the CDR3 is TGTGCCAGTAGTGGAGACCAAGCCGACGAGCAGTACTTC.